The clone carrying this TCR beta chain was counted only a few times. Its specificity is unknown. This entry comes from a study of CD8+ T cells in alopecia areata. Sequencing relied on a cDNA template that was reverse transcribed from extracted RNA. Profiling relied on immunoSEQ multiplex PCR, and the TCRdb table lists in-frame clones only, not all of them. The sample consists of approximately 100,000 clones, approximately 52% of them appearing once. The sorting of PBMCs gave CD4+ and CD8+ T cells. Germline V gene lookup returns CDR1 SQVTM and CDR2 ANQGSEA. The CDR3 has 14 residues. The V and J ends lost 4 bases and 0 bases respectively, with 12 bases between them. General observations from the study: Sharing of TCR sequences between patients (possibly for HLA-related reasons) was less clear than in mice.

The sequenced sample was CD4+ T cells sorted from blood. The rearrangement uses TRBV29-1 and TRBJ1-1; D gene unclear. This receptor was obtained from a human donor in good health. This CDR3 is CSVVDSSMNTEAFF. CDR3 nucleotide sequence: TGCAGCGTTGTAGACTCAAGTATGAACACTGAAGCTTTCTTT.